This T cell receptor beta chain is from a study of identical twins. Study results and limitations: Models underestimated how often monozygotic twins shared out-of-frame TCR alpha.

With V trimmed by 1 base and J by 4 bases, 5 bases remained unmatched. Germline V gene sequence: CDR1 SGHTA, CDR2 FQGNSA. The CDR3 extends over 17 amino acids. This clonotype was detected only once. Its antigen is currently unknown. TCRdb reprocessed the 5' RACE reads with MiXCR, giving one entry per CDR3 protein. The sample comprises fewer than 900,000 distinct CDR3 sequences, approximately 22% of which are singletons, and more than 4% rests with the top ten. No donor was unhealthy or non-Caucasian. The data also belong to a second study, concerning T cells expressing NK-cell markers. That work adds: Certain NKG2C+ T cell clones were expanded, and their HCMV specificity remained unclear.

This clonotype was sampled from a woman aged 18-30 years in good health. Sample: PBMCs. V is TRBV7-2 and J is TRBJ2-1, with 12 nucleotides matching TRBD2. The DNA of the CDR3 is TGTGCCAGCAGCTTAGTGAGCACTAGCGGGGGGTACAATGAGCAGTTCTTC. Protein sequence: CASSLVSTSGGYNEQFF.